The sequence of this TCR beta chain was determined in a study of early T cells in non-severe SARS-CoV-2 infection. Across the whole study: From unsorted whole blood, bulk RNA was sequenced, and the chains remained unpaired.

TCRdb processed the 5' RACE reads anew with MiXCR; each CDR3 protein has one entry. The sample consists of 120,000 or so distinct CDR3 sequences, around 12% of them appearing once. This clonotype was counted a few times. This receptor was obtained from an adult who was a healthcare worker with PCR-confirmed SARS-CoV-2 infection or an uninfected control (not recorded which). This specimen was whole blood, taken at baseline.

The CDR3: CSGGQGAAEAFF. CDR3 in DNA: TGCAGCGGTGGACAGGGGGCCGCTGAAGCTTTCTTT. V is TRBV29-1 and J is TRBJ1-1; 11 bases match TRBD1. With 7 bases clipped from V and 6 bases from J, the junction kept 4 bases outside the gene matches. The CDR3 has 12 amino acids. CDR1 is SQVTM, CDR2 ANQGSEA, per germline.